What follows are 13 T cell receptor beta chains derived from one specimen sequenced in a study of tumor-infiltrating lymphocytes in oesophageal squamous cell carcinoma. TCRdb redid the calling of the PCR reads with MiXCR, one entry per CDR3 protein. This table holds about 15,000 distinct CDR3 sequences, roughly half found once. Sequencing used blood. The receptors originated from a male donor with esophageal squamous cell carcinoma.

The table lists this clonotype with a few counts. This sequence joins TRBV6-6 and TRBJ2-6; D unclear. This CDR3 region has 13 residues. Per the germline V gene, CDR1 is MNHNY and CDR2 is SVGAGI (reference sequence). The V and J ends lost 8 bases and 0 bases respectively, with 5 bases between them. CDR3 nucleotide sequence: TGTGCCAGCGTGTACTCTGGGGCCAACGTCCTGACTTTC. Protein: CASVYSGANVLTF.

A note on this clonotype: This may come from a read error, since a much larger clone is one base off. This chain uses TRBV4-2 with TRBJ2-7; 8 bases are a match to TRBD2. Germline V gene lookup returns CDR1 LGHNA and CDR2 YNFKEQ. The CDR3 covers 16 residues. The trim removed 1 base at V and 7 bases at J, leaving 12 bases unmatched. The CDR3 bases are TGTGCCAGCAGCCAAGGTTCGGGGGGGTTTTACAATGAGCAGTACTTC. It specifies CASSQGSGGFYNEQYF.

The CDR3 loop reads CASSQERGLAGAGELFF. CDR3 sequence (DNA): TGTGCCAGCAGCCAAGAGCGGGGACTAGCGGGAGCCGGGGAGCTGTTTTTT. The V call is TRBV14, the J call TRBJ2-2; TRBD2 aligns across 14 bases. This CDR3 is 17 amino acids long. Per germline, CDR1 SGHDN and CDR2 FVKESK. V was clipped by 0 bases and J by 6 bases; unmatched bases: 3.

This clonotype was seen many times. V is TRBV10-3 and J is TRBJ2-6, with TRBD1 matching 7 bases. The germline CDR1 and CDR2 sequences are ENHRY and SYGVKD. The V gene end was trimmed by 9 bases and the J gene end by 0 bases; junction bases not matched to a gene: 14. CDR3 length: 18 residues. CDR3 residues: CAIAIGGQSTSGANVLTF. In DNA form, the CDR3 reads TGTGCCATAGCCATTGGGGGACAGTCAACCTCTGGGGCCAACGTCCTGACTTTC.

The V and J genes are TRBV7-6 and TRBJ2-5, with D perhaps TRBD1 or TRBD2 (5 bases each). The closer fit of TRBJ2-1 to the DNA end suggests the J call may be wrong. This CDR3 is built from 15 residues. Per the germline V gene, CDR1 is SGHVS and CDR2 is FNYEAQ. This CDR3 reads CASSFVYGTHNEQFF. Here the CDR3 DNA reads TGTGCCAGCAGCTTCGTGTACGGGACCCACAATGAGCAGTTCTTC.

There are a few counts of this clonotype. The V gene is TRBV10-3, the J gene TRBJ2-5; the D is unclear. The J call is doubtful: the DNA matches TRBJ2-1 better. This CDR3 comprises 12 residues. CDR1 ENHRY and CDR2 SYGVKD come from the germline V gene. This chain's CDR3 is CAISDLTEEQFF. The CDR3 coding sequence is TGTGCCATCAGTGACCTAACGGAAGAGCAGTTCTTC.

On this clonotype: The final CDR3 position lacks the conserved phenylalanine or tryptophan, pointing to a likely read error. It is unclear where the CDR3 begins or ends on the DNA, so no DNA is shown, and the CDR3 is as TCRdb lists it. V usage is TRBV12-3 or TRBV12-4 and J usage is TRBJ2-7; the table's D call, TRBD2, has no DNA check behind it. 16 amino acids form the CDR3, both terminal residues included. The CDR3 reads CASTRRGRGVEQYFGS.

On this clonotype: Likely a read error: the CDR3 ends without its conserved phenylalanine or tryptophan. No DNA is shown, since the ends of the CDR3 on it are uncertain; the CDR3 is the one TCRdb lists. The rearrangement links TRBV24-1 to TRBJ2-6; the DNA was not compared with TRBD2, the D call given in the table. The CDR3 adds up to 15 amino acids, both ends counted. Germline V gene data show CDR1 as KGHDR and CDR2 as SFDVKD. The CDR3 sequence is CATSDPGLVEQFFGA.

This clonotype was seen a few times. The CDR3 bases are TGTGCCAGCAGCCGACTAGCTCAGAAAGGTGATACGCAGTATTTT. It specifies CASSRLAQKGDTQYF. The rearrangement joins TRBV7-2 to TRBJ2-3; 7 bases match TRBD2. Germline CDR1 reads SGHTA; CDR2 reads FQGNSA. V dropped 5 bases and J dropped 6; count of bases not matched to a gene: 11. This CDR3 has 15 residues.

This clonotype showed up just a few times. The chain carries TRBV11-3 and TRBJ2-4; 16 bases are a match to TRBD2. The J call could be wrong; TRBJ2-1 is a better fit for the DNA end. From germline, CDR1 is SGHNT and CDR2 YENEEA. The CDR3 loop spans 15 amino acids. In DNA form, the CDR3 reads TGTGCCAGCAGCCCGGGACTAGCGGGAGGGAATGAGCAGTTCTTC. Its protein is CASSPGLAGGNEQFF.

CDR3 sequence: CASSFGLGVRQETQYF. The CDR3 nucleotides are TGTGCCAGCAGCTTTGGGTTAGGTGTACGGCAAGAGACCCAGTACTTC. The chain joins TRBV7-9 to TRBJ2-3; D uncertain. The J call is in doubt because the DNA end fits TRBJ2-5 better. The germline gives CDR1 SEHNR, CDR2 FQNEAQ (reference sequence). This CDR3 has 16 amino acids.

This clonotype came up a few times. Relative to the germline gene, one junction end is altered; a read error may explain this. The chain employs TRBV13 and TRBJ1-1; D perhaps matches TRBD1 (6 bases). Germline CDR1 reads PRHDT; CDR2 reads FYEKMQ (reference sequence). The CDR3 has 11 residues. CDR3 region: CASSLGQGTRF. Written as DNA, the CDR3 is TGTGCCAGCAGCTTAGGCCAGGGGACCCGATTT.

This clonotype is labeled medium-sized. The chain joins TRBV12-3 or TRBV12-4 to TRBJ1-5; TRBD1 is a possible D gene (5 bases). The CDR3 loop spans 11 amino acids. V was trimmed by 6 bases and J by 9 bases, leaving 9 bases between them. This chain's CDR3 is CASRLRGPQHF. In DNA form, the CDR3 reads TGTGCCAGCAGGCTGAGGGGGCCCCAGCATTTT.